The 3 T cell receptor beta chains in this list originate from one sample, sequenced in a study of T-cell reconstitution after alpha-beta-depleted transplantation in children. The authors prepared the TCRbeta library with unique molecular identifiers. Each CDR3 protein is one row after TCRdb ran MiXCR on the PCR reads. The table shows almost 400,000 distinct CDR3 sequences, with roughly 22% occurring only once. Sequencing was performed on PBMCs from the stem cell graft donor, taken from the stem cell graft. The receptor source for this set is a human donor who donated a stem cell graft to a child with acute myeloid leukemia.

CDR3 bases: TGTGCCAGCAGTGAGGGAAAGGGGCTAGGAGGAAACACCATATATTTT. Its translation is CASSEGKGLGGNTIYF. J is TRBJ1-3 and V is TRBV25-1, with D possibly TRBD1 on 5 matching bases. Germline values: CDR1 MGHDK, CDR2 SYGVNS. V was cut by 3 bases and J by 4 bases, with 16 bases left in between. The CDR3 spans 16 residues.

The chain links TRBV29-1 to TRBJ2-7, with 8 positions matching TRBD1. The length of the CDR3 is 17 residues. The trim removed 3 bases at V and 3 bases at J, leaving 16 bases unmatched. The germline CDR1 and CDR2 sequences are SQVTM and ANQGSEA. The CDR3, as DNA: TGCAGCGTTGAGAAGGTCCCGGCGGGACAGGTCTTCTACGAGCAGTACTTC. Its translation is CSVEKVPAGQVFYEQYF.

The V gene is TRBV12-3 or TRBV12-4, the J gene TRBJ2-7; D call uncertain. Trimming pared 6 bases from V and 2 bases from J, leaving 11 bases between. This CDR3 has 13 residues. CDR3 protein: CASSPDGPYEQYF. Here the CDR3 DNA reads TGTGCCAGCAGCCCAGACGGACCCTACGAGCAGTACTTC.